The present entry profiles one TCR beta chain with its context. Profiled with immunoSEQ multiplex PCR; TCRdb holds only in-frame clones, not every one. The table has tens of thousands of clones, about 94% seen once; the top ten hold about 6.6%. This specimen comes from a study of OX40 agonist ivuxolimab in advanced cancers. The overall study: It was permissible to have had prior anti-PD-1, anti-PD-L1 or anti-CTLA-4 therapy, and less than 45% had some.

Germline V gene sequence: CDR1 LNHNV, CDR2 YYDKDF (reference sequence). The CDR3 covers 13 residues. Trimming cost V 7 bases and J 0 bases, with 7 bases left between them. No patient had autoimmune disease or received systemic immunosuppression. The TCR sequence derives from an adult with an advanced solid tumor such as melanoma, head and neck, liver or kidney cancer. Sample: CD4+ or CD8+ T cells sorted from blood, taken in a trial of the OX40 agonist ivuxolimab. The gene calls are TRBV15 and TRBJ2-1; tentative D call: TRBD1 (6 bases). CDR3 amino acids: CATTDSSYNEQFF. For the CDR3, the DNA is TGTGCCACCACGGACAGCTCCTACAATGAGCAGTTCTTC. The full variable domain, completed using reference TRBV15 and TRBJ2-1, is DAMVIQNPRYQVTQFGKPVTLSCSQTLNHNVMYWYQQKSSQAPKLLFHYYDKDFNNEADTPDNFQSRRPNTSFCFLDIRSPGLGDTAMYLCATTDSSYNEQFFGPGTRLTVL.